This is a list of T cell receptor beta chains from one sample in a study of T cell changes during pregnancy in multiple sclerosis. Profiled with immunoSEQ multiplex PCR; TCRdb holds only in-frame clones, not every one. Of 65,000 to 85,000 clones in the sample, approximately 90% were seen once. The material sequenced was peripheral blood, taken in the third trimester of pregnancy. These receptors were obtained from a female donor with multiple sclerosis, enrolled in a pregnancy study. CDR3s include the opening cysteine and the closing phenylalanine or tryptophan. A D gene is named only where the DNA matches it firmly. Rows may omit the clone size; those that give it use once, few, many or a size class.

clone_size cdr3_length d_call j_call v_call cdr3_nt cdr3_aa
NA 17 TRBD1 TRBJ2-1 TRBV5-1 TGCGCCAGCAGCTTTGGTGTGGGACAGGGCCCCTACAATGAGCAGTTCTTC CASSFGVGQGPYNEQFF
NA 13 NA TRBJ2-7 TRBV2 TGTGCCAGCAGTGCGGGGTATGCCTACGAGCAGTACTTC CASSAGYAYEQYF
NA 14 NA TRBJ1-6 TRBV18 TGTGCCAGCTCACCATCCCCACGTTGGCCACCCCTCCACTTT CASSPSPRWPPLHF
NA 16 NA TRBJ1-3 TRBV6-1 TGTGCCAGCAGTGAAGCGAGGAGTCGCTCTGGAAACACCATATATTTT CASSEARSRSGNTIYF
NA 14 NA TRBJ2-7 TRBV7-2 TGTGCCAGCAGCCCCGACAGACCCTCCTACGAGCAGTACTTC CASSPDRPSYEQYF
NA 17 TRBD1 TRBJ1-6 TRBV11-2 TGTGCCAGCAGCCCTACCCTCGGGACAGGGTCTTATTCACCCCTCCACTTT CASSPTLGTGSYSPLHF
NA 13 NA TRBJ2-1 TRBV29-1 TGCAGCGGAGGGACTCTAGTCGACAATGAGCAGTTCTTC CSGGTLVDNEQFF
NA 13 TRBD1 TRBJ1-2 TRBV5-1 TGCGCCAGCAGCCTAGGACAGGGTTTTGGCTACACCTTC CASSLGQGFGYTF
once 17 NA TRBJ2-7 TRBV7-3 TGTGCCAGCAGCTCATCCCCGCTTATTGGGACTCCCAACGAGCAGTACTTC CASSSSPLIGTPNEQYF
NA 14 NA TRBJ2-7 TRBV6-5 TGTGCCAGCAGTTTAACCGGGGGAAGGGGTGAGCAGTACTTC CASSLTGGRGEQYF
NA 13 NA TRBJ1-2 TRBV5-6 TGTGCCTACGGCCAGGGGCGCTCGTCTGGCTACACCTTC CAYGQGRSSGYTF
NA 20 TRBD1 TRBJ1-5 TRBV11-3 TGTGCCAGCAGCTTAGCTCGGGCGGGACAGGGGGACAATAGCAATCAGCCCCAGCATTTT CASSLARAGQGDNSNQPQHF
NA 15 TRBD2 TRBJ2-7 TRBV19 TGTGCCAGTAGCCAAAGGGAGGGTGCCTTCTACGAGCAGTACTTC CASSQREGAFYEQYF
NA 15 NA TRBJ1-2 TRBV4-2 TGTGCCAGCAGCCAAGATAGTCGGCAGGCCTATGGCTACACCTTC CASSQDSRQAYGYTF
NA 17 TRBD1 TRBJ1-5 TRBV4-1 TGCGCCAGCAGCCAAGTAGGTTCGGGACAGGGCTATCAGCCCCAGCATTTT CASSQVGSGQGYQPQHF
NA 18 TRBD2 TRBJ2-7 TRBV4-2 TGTGCCAGCAGCCAAGATTGGGTGCTAGCGGGGGTGATCTACGAGCAGTACTTC CASSQDWVLAGVIYEQYF
NA 18 TRBD1 TRBJ1-5 TRBV27 TGTGCCAGCAGAACATTATTACCGGGACAGGGACAGGTTCAGCCCCAGCATTTT CASRTLLPGQGQVQPQHF
NA 14 NA TRBJ1-5 TRBV10-2 TGCGCCAGCACCGGGGTGTGGGACAATCAGCCCCAGCATTTT CASTGVWDNQPQHF
NA 16 TRBD1 TRBJ1-4 TRBV6-4 TGTGCCAGCAGTGAAACGCCGGGACAGGGAAATGAAAAACTGTTTTTT CASSETPGQGNEKLFF
NA 14 NA TRBJ2-7 TRBV4-1 TGCGCCAGCAGCCGGGGGTCCGGGACACAGGAGCAGTACTTC CASSRGSGTQEQYF
few 12 NA TRBJ1-1 TRBV30 TGTGCCTGGAGTCGGGGATTCACTGAAGCTTTCTTT CAWSRGFTEAFF
NA 13 NA TRBJ1-2 TRBV5-1 TGCGCCAGCAGCCCCATCGGGAGATCGGGCTACACCTTC CASSPIGRSGYTF
NA 14 TRBD1 TRBJ2-5 TRBV27 TGTGCCAGCAGTAACCCAGGGGGCTACGAGACCCAGTACTTC CASSNPGGYETQYF
NA 14 NA TRBJ2-2 TRBV4-3 TGCGCCAGCAGCCAAGATCAGGCCACCGGGGAGCTGTTTTTT CASSQDQATGELFF
NA 16 TRBD2 TRBJ2-5 TRBV7-6 TGTGCCAGCAGCTTAGCGGCCGGGGGGTTTCAAGAGACCCAGTACTTC CASSLAAGGFQETQYF
NA 15 NA TRBJ1-2 TRBV4-1 TGCGCCAGCAGCCCCGGCAGGGGCACAAACTATGGCTACACCTTC CASSPGRGTNYGYTF
NA 15 TRBD1 TRBJ1-2 TRBV11-2 TGTGCCAGCAGCTCCATACCCGACAGGGGCTATGGCTACACCTTC CASSSIPDRGYGYTF
once 18 NA TRBJ2-1 TRBV4-1 TGCGCCAGCAGCCAACCACACCCCACTGACACGGAATACAATGAGCAGTTCTTC CASSQPHPTDTEYNEQFF
once 14 NA TRBJ1-2 TRBV6-1 TGTGCCAGCTTGTTCGAGGGGGTTCGGTATGGCTACACCTTC CASLFEGVRYGYTF
once 15 NA TRBJ1-2 TRBV5-1 TGCGCCAGCAGCAGATGGGACAACGATTTTTTTGGCTACACCTTC CASSRWDNDFFGYTF
NA 17 TRBD1 TRBJ1-4 TRBV28 TGTGCCAGCAGTTCCTGGAACACAGGGGCCGATAATGAAAAACTGTTTTTT CASSSWNTGADNEKLFF
NA 14 NA TRBJ2-5 TRBV18 TGTGCCAGCTCACCACTCCGGGGGCAAGAGACCCAGTACTTC CASSPLRGQETQYF
NA 14 NA TRBJ2-7 TRBV14 TGTGCCAGCAGCCAAGAGTGGCGGCCTTACGAGCAGTACTTC CASSQEWRPYEQYF
NA 16 NA TRBJ1-2 TRBV28 TGTGCCAGCAGTTTACGCCCCGGGGGGGTCGTCTATGGCTACACCTTC CASSLRPGGVVYGYTF
once 13 NA TRBJ2-7 TRBV9 TGTGCCAGCAGCGCCGGGAGCTCCTACGAGCAGTACTTC CASSAGSSYEQYF
NA 15 NA TRBJ2-7 TRBV18 TGTGCCAGCTCACCATACAAGGCTCTAGAGACCCAAGAGTGGTTC CASSPYKALETQEWF
once 13 NA TRBJ1-2 TRBV30 TGTGCCTCGGGAACGGATCACGGCTATGGCTACACCTTC CASGTDHGYGYTF
NA 15 NA TRBJ2-7 TRBV6-5 TGTGCCAGCAGCCCTCTGCGGAGTTCAAGCCACGAGCAGTACTTC CASSPLRSSSHEQYF
NA 14 TRBD1 TRBJ1-1 TRBV7-9 TGTGCCAGCAGATCCGGGACAGGGGAGACTGAAGCTTTCTTT CASRSGTGETEAFF
few 15 TRBD1 TRBJ2-7 TRBV7-9 TGTGCCAGCAGCTTAGGGTCGACAGGGTACTACGAGCAGTACTTC CASSLGSTGYYEQYF
NA 15 NA TRBJ1-1 TRBV2 TGTGCCAGCAGGCTATATTCCCAGGGGAACACTGAAGCTTTCTTT CASRLYSQGNTEAFF
NA 16 NA TRBJ2-7 TRBV7-2 TGTGCCAGCAGCTTACTCATGACAGGCACCTCCTACGAGCAGTACTTC CASSLLMTGTSYEQYF
NA 17 TRBD1 TRBJ2-3 TRBV9 TGTGCCAGCAGCCTTTCCTCCGGGACAGGGAGGTTAGATACGCAATATTTT CASSLSSGTGRLDTQYF
NA 13 TRBD1 TRBJ2-3 TRBV9 TGTGCCAGCAGCGCCCGGGACAGAGATACGCAGTATTTT CASSARDRDTQYF